This entry concerns a single TCR beta chain. Which antigen it targets is not known. The input lacks base qualities; no much larger clone sits a single base away. TCR beta repertoires were profiled from peripheral blood of 13 young patients with multiple sclerosis to demonstrate the VDJtools post-analysis software. Multiple sclerosis patients were children and adolescents aged 6 to 15 years. These data originate in a study of post-analysis software for immune sequencing data (dated by TCRdb to 2013 to 2016). About the full investigation: The recorded disease courses included relapsing-remitting, secondary progressive and progressive-relapsing multiple sclerosis, and some patients had no subtype annotation. The multiple sclerosis patient repertoires were compared with 11 previously published healthy control repertoires from donors aged about 6 to 26 years. A subset of samples was prepared in parallel using single-end sample barcoding, then pooled and co-amplified after Illumina adapter ligation.

Sequences MGHDK (CDR1) and SYGVNS (CDR2) are obtained from the germline V gene. From the cysteine through the phenylalanine, the CDR3 covers 15 amino acids. Only the CDR3 portion is preserved as DNA: 45 bases, with reading frame beginning at the first base. V and J are truncated by 6 bases and 8 bases respectively, leaving an intervening sequence of 20 bases. To prepare the library, PCR was applied. TCRdb lists the instrument as Illumina HiSeq 2500. Unique molecular identifiers were incorporated into TCR beta cDNA libraries to reduce PCR and sequencing biases. Every 1 to 10 million input T cells yielded roughly 500,000 cDNA molecules, meaning each molecule approximated one T cell. The same protocol used for the earlier healthy control dataset was applied to prepare and sequence the patient libraries. Within a given batch, samples were prepared together, multiplexed and sequenced on the same HiSeq lane. The paper's processing steps were these. Raw barcoded reads were processed with MIGEC, discarding single-read molecular identifier groups before consensus assembly and CDR3 extraction. VDJtools was used for post-analysis of the clonotype tables, with diversity normalized by down-sampling every dataset to the smallest sample size. To correct batch-related cross-sample contamination, repertoire overlap clustering matched CDR3 amino acid sequences but not nucleotide sequences. TCRdb handled the public reads itself, with Q25 trimming in fastp and clone calling in MiXCR, and kept productive beta chains. Duplicate CDR3 protein sequences are folded into a single record with the most common DNA and genes. The V and J calls were not made by the authors but by TCRdb's processing. This sample holds 350,000 to 500,000 distinct CDR3 sequences; approximately 38% were observed only once. The ten largest account for 6.5% to 8% of the sample.

The research as a whole found: Direct clustering with F measure revealed strong co-clustering of samples prepared in the same batch, which led to a batch-effect correction. The control group was slightly older than the multiple sclerosis patient group. A few TRBV segments, including TRBV5-6, TRBV5-1 and TRBV20-1, were significantly more frequent in patients than controls. Multiple sclerosis patients had significantly lower normalized Chao1 diversity than controls, a result that suggests substantial peripheral T-cell clonal expansion.

Rearrangement joined TRBV25-1 to TRBJ2-1, with no D gene named confidently. This receptor was identified in a girl aged 2 to 10 with multiple sclerosis. Sequenced: blood. The DNA sequence is TGTGCCAGCAGCCTCAGAAGGGCCCTTGAGGATGAGCAGTTCTTC. Its translation reads: CASSLRRALEDEQFF.